Below, one TCR beta chain is given with its context. The CDR3 covers 16 residues. Trimming cost V 0 bases and J 3 bases, with 16 bases left between them. Germline assignment: CDR1 DFQATT and CDR2 SNEGSKA (reference sequence). The use of a sample-barcoded 5' primer and a J-beta primer mix characterized a second PCR of about 7 to 12 cycles. A template-switch adaptor that had 12 random nucleotides put a tag on each cDNA molecule. Every sample returned 2.5 million or more CDR3-containing paired-end reads. From the 5' RACE reads, TCRdb called clonotypes with MiXCR, one entry per CDR3 protein. The sample has roughly 1,100,000 distinct CDR3 sequences, almost 25% seen once. The data belong to a study of blood T cells in healthy people across ages. These same data were also listed under a study on T cells of mothers and their children. That work states: At a rate of about 1.5 ug per 15 ul, cDNA synthesis received all of the extracted RNA. Not a single persistent microchimeric T cell clone was detected.

This TCR was recovered from a girl aged 2 to 9 in good health. This chain joins TRBV20-1 and TRBJ2-3; D is unclear. The sequenced sample was blood. CDR3: CSARDSWRMGTDTQYF. The CDR3, as DNA: TGCAGTGCTAGAGATTCCTGGCGGATGGGGACAGATACGCAGTATTTT.